The source of this T cell receptor beta chain is a study of response to subunit inactivated influenza vaccine. Findings and caveats of the study: With each seasonal influenza vaccination, the authors suggested, few new T cells are recruited.

TCRdb fed the RT-PCR reads into MiXCR, producing one record per CDR3 protein. The sample consists of roughly 180,000 distinct CDR3 sequences, approximately 9.2% of them appearing once. Germline V gives CDR1 SQVTM, CDR2 ANQGSEA. V gave up 6 bases and J gave up 5 bases, with 17 bases separating them. The CDR3 is made up of 13 amino acids. Ten or more counts support this clonotype. The antigen is not known. Sequenced here: non-naive T cells sorted from PBMCs, sampled on the day of vaccination. V and J are TRBV29-1 and TRBJ2-7; D might be TRBD2 (6 bases). This clonotype was sampled from a man aged 50-60 years who received an inactivated influenza vaccine. The CDR3 DNA follows: TGCAGCGTATCAGGAGGGGTCAGGAACGAGCAGTACTTC. It encodes CSVSGGVRNEQYF.